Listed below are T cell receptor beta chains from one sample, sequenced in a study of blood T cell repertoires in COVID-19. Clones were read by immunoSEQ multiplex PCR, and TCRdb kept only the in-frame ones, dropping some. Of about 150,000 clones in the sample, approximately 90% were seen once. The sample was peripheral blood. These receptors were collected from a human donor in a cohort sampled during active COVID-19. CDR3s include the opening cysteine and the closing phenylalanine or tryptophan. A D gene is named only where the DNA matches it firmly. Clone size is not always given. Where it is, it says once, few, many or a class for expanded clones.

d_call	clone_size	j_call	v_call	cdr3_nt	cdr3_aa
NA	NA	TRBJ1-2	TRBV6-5	TGTGCCAGCAGTTCCGGAATTGGGCGGGGAAACTATGGCTACACCTTC	CASSSGIGRGNYGYTF
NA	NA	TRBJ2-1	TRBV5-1	TGCGCCAGCAGCTTGAACAAAGACAATGAGCAGTTCTTC	CASSLNKDNEQFF
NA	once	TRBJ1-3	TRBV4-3	TGCGCCAGCAGCCGGAGGGTGTTCTCTGGAAACACCATATATTTT	CASSRRVFSGNTIYF
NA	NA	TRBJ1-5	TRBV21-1	TGTGCCAACAAGTTTCTTCGGGACAGGAGAGGGGACAATCAGCCCCAGCATTTT	CANKFLRDRRGDNQPQHF
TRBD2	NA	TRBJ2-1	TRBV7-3	TGTGCCAGCAGCTTAGGGACTAGCGGATACAATGAGCAGTTCTTC	CASSLGTSGYNEQFF
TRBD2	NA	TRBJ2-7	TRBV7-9	TGTGCCAGCAGCTTAGAAGCGGGGGGTTACGAGCAGTACTTC	CASSLEAGGYEQYF
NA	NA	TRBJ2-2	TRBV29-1	TGCAGTCACATCTCAGGGGCCGGGGAGCTGTTTTTT	CSHISGAGELFF
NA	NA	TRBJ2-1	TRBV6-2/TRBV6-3	TGTGCCAGCAGTGTACTAGGCAGGCAGTTCTTC	CASSVLGRQFF
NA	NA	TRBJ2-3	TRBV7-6	TGTGCCAGCAGCCATAACCCAGGAGATACGCAGTATTTT	CASSHNPGDTQYF
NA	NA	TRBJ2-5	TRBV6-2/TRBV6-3	TGTGCCAGCAGCTATCGACTCCCTGGTGAGACCCAGTACTTC	CASSYRLPGETQYF
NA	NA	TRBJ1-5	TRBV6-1	TGTGCCAGCAGTGAATTGGGGGGGAGACATCAGCCCCAGCATTTT	CASSELGGRHQPQHF
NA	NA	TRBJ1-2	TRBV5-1	TGCGCCAGCAGCTATACAGGTGCCTCGGGTGGCTACACCTTC	CASSYTGASGGYTF
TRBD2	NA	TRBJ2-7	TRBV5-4	TGTGCCAGCAGTTCGGGCGCGGGGGGAAGCTACGAGCAGTACTTC	CASSSGAGGSYEQYF
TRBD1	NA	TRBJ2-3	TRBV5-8	TGTGCCTTCAGCCTAAGGGGGCCGGATACGCAGTATTTT	CAFSLRGPDTQYF
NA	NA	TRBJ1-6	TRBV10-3	TGTGCCATCACTGGGACTGGGGGTTCACCCCTCCACTTT	CAITGTGGSPLHF
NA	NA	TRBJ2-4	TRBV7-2	TGTGCCAGCAGCTTGGACAGATCGGGGATTCAGTACTTC	CASSLDRSGIQYF
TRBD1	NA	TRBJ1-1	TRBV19	TGTGCCAGTAGTATAGCCAGGACAGGGAGGCCCACTGAAGCTTTCTTT	CASSIARTGRPTEAFF
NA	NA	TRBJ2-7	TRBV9	TGTGCCAGCAGCGTAAATCCGGGGGCCTACGAGCAGTACTTC	CASSVNPGAYEQYF
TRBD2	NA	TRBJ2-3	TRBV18	TGTGCCAGCTCACCTTCTTCCGGCGTGTCTAGCGGGGTCCCAGATACGCAGTATTTT	CASSPSSGVSSGVPDTQYF
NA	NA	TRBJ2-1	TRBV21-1	TGTGCCAGCACCAACAGGCCGGGGTTTAGCTCCTTCTTC	CASTNRPGFSSFF
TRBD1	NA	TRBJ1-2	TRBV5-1	TGCGCCAGCAGCGGGGGACAGGCTAACTATGGCTACACCTTC	CASSGGQANYGYTF
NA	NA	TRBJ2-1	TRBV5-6	TGTGCCAGCAGCGTGACAACGACTAGGGAACCCTACAATGAGCAGTTCTTC	CASSVTTTREPYNEQFF
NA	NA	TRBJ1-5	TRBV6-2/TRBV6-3	TGTGCCAGCAGTTACAGGAGTGGGAATCAGCCCCAGCATTTT	CASSYRSGNQPQHF
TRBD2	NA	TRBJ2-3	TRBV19	TGTGCCAGTAGTGGACTAGCGGGGGGGCAAACAGATACGCAGTATTTT	CASSGLAGGQTDTQYF
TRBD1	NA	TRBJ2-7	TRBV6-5	TGTGCCAGCAGAGGGGCAGGGGGCAGGTACGAGCAGTACTTC	CASRGAGGRYEQYF
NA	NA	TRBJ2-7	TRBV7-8	TGTGCCAGCAGCTCCGCGGCAAGCTCCTACGAGCAGTACTTC	CASSSAASSYEQYF
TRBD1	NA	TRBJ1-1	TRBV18	TGTGCCAGCTCAGCTTCGCAGGGGGACACTGAAGCTTTCTTT	CASSASQGDTEAFF
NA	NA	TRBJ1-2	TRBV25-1	TGTGCCAGCAGTGAGACTAAGGCTGGGGGCTACACCTTC	CASSETKAGGYTF
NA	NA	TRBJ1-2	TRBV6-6	TGTGCCAGCAGCTCCTCATGGAGGCTTGGCTACACCTTC	CASSSSWRLGYTF
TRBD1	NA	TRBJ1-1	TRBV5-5	TGTGCCAGCAGCTTGGCGGACAGGGCGAACACTGAAGCTTTCTTT	CASSLADRANTEAFF
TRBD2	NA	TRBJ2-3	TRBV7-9	TGTGCCACGCTCAACCGACTAGCGGGTGCCACAGATACGCAGTATTTT	CATLNRLAGATDTQYF
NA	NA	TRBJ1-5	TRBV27	TGTGCCAGCAGTTCGACATTAGGTCAGCCCCAGCATTTT	CASSSTLGQPQHF
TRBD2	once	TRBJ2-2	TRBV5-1	TGCGCCAGCAGCCCAGGACTAGAGAACACCGGGGAGCTGTTTTTT	CASSPGLENTGELFF
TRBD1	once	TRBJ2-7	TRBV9	TGTGCCAGCAGCTACGGACAGGGGGGCTACGAGCAGTACTTC	CASSYGQGGYEQYF
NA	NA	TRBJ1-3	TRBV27	TGTGCCAGCAGTGCAGCCGGGGTTAGTGGAAACACCATATATTTT	CASSAAGVSGNTIYF
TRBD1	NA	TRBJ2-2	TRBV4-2	TGTGCCAGCAGCCGGGGGCGAGACAGGGATCTATGGTCGAACACCGGGGAGCTGTTTTTT	CASSRGRDRDLWSNTGELFF
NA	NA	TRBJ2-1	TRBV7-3	TGTGCCAGCAGCTTAAGGGACACTGACTTTTACAATGAGCAGTTCTTC	CASSLRDTDFYNEQFF
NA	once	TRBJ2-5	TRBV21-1	TGTGCCAGCAGCCACCCGGTTAAAGCGGGGGCACCAGCCACCCAGTACTTC	CASSHPVKAGAPATQYF
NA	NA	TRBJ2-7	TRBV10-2	TGCGCCAGCTTTTTCGACAGTGCCTCTCCGTCCTACGAGCAGTACTTC	CASFFDSASPSYEQYF
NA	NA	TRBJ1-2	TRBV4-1	TGCGCCAGCAGCCTGTCGACAGATAACTATGGCTACACCTTC	CASSLSTDNYGYTF
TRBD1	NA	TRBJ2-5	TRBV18	TGTGCCAGCTCACTTCTACAGGGGGCGGGCGAGACCCAGTACTTC	CASSLLQGAGETQYF
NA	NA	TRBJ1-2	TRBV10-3	TGTGCCATCAGTGGAGAGACAATCTATGGCTACACCTTC	CAISGETIYGYTF
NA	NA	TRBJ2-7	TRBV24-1	TGTGCCACCAGCCGACAGGTTACCCCCCTACGCGAGCAGTACTTC	CATSRQVTPLREQYF
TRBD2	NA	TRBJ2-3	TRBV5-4	TGTGCCAGCAGCCTCCGACTAGCGGGGCGCACAGATACGCAGTATTTT	CASSLRLAGRTDTQYF
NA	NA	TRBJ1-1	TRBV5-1	TGCGCCAGCAGCTTACAGCAGGTGAACACTGAAGCTTTCTTT	CASSLQQVNTEAFF
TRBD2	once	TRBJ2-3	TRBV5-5	TGTGCCAGCAGCTACAGACTAGCGGGGGGGCTGGAGTGGGATACGCAGTATTTT	CASSYRLAGGLEWDTQYF
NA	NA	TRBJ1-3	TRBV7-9	TGTGCCAGCAGAGGACACGGTGGTGGAAACACCATATATTTT	CASRGHGGGNTIYF
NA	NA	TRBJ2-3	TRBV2	TGTGCCAGAGGGGAGGACACAGATACGCAGTATTTT	CARGEDTDTQYF
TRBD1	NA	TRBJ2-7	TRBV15	TGTGCCACCAGCGGTGGGACAGCCTTCTACGAGCAGTACTTC	CATSGGTAFYEQYF